The 27 T cell receptor beta chains presented below share a single source sample, sequenced in a study of regulatory T cells in long-lasting Graves disease. Sequencing libraries for TCR beta were prepared with iRepertoire HTBI primers and Arm-PCR of CDR3 regions. MiXCR, run by TCRdb on the multiplex PCR reads, gives a single entry per CDR3 protein. The data contain some 600,000 distinct CDR3 sequences, roughly 16% of them singletons. The time point denotes: newly diagnosed GD, antithyroid drugs for less than 3 months. Preparation of the TCR library used RNA extracted from PBMCs. This sample was also put to use in a study of T cells in Graves' hyperthyroidism and ophthalmopathy.

Sample: peripheral blood mononuclear cells (PBMCs), taken at new diagnosis, from a patient treated with antithyroid drugs. The origin of the receptors is a man younger than 30 with Graves disease.

This clonotype appeared many times. This chain links TRBV20-1 with TRBJ2-7; D may match TRBD1 or TRBD2 (5 bases each). V was shortened by 5 bases and J by 2 bases, with 13 bases between the two germline ends. The length of the CDR3 is 13 residues. Germline loops: CDR1 DFQATT, CDR2 SNEGSKA (reference sequence). In nucleotides, the CDR3 is TGCAGTGCTGACCGGGACCGAACCTACGAGCAGTACTTC. Translated, it gives CSADRDRTYEQYF.

Regarding this clonotype: This may arise from a read error, as a much more abundant clone is one base away. The gene calls are TRBV27 and TRBJ2-3; 8 positions match TRBD2. V shed 1 base, J shed 6 bases, and the junction held 15 bases outside the gene matches. Germline V CDR1 and CDR2: MNHEY, SMNVEV (reference sequence). The CDR3 is made up of 18 amino acids. Here the CDR3 reads CASSLFGFPAGELDTQYF. The CDR3 DNA reads TGTGCCAGCAGTTTATTCGGCTTCCCAGCGGGAGAATTGGATACGCAGTATTTT.

V gene TRBV29-1 combines with J gene TRBJ2-7; D is uncertain. Germline V gives CDR1 SQVTM, CDR2 ANQGSEA. The CDR3 runs 12 residues. The V end lost 7 bases, the J end lost 0 bases, and 10 bases lay between the germline ends. The CDR3 sequence: CSAEDDSYEQYF. The CDR3 coding sequence is TGCAGCGCCGAGGACGACTCCTACGAGCAGTACTTC.

This clonotype was picked up a small number of times. CDR3 amino acids: CASSGSGGFLSYEQYF. The CDR3 nucleotides read TGTGCCAGCAGCGGGTCAGGGGGGTTCCTCTCTTACGAGCAGTACTTC. This sequence joins TRBV13 and TRBJ2-7, with D perhaps matching TRBD1 (7 bases). Between the trimmed V and J ends, which lost 5 bases and 4 bases, there was a span of 21 bases. CDR1 and CDR2 (germline): PRHDT, FYEKMQ (reference sequence). The CDR3 loop spans 16 amino acids.

This clonotype appeared many times. The chain joins TRBV6-1 to TRBJ2-7; tentative D call: TRBD2 (6 bases). Trimming pared 1 base from V and 2 bases from J, leaving 9 bases between. Germline lookup yields CDR1 MNHNS and CDR2 SASEGT. This CDR3 is 14 amino acids long. The chain's CDR3 is CASSEGRDPYEQYF. For the CDR3, the DNA is TGTGCCAGCAGTGAAGGGCGGGACCCCTACGAGCAGTACTTC.

This rearrangement joins TRBV20-1 to TRBJ2-3, with 7 bases aligning to TRBD2. Germline V gene lookup returns CDR1 DFQATT and CDR2 SNEGSKA (reference sequence). This CDR3 spans 16 amino acids. With 3 bases clipped from V and 2 bases from J, the junction kept 11 bases outside the gene matches. The CDR3 region is CSASRAGEILTDTQYF. The CDR3 DNA sequence: TGCAGTGCTAGCCGGGCGGGAGAGATCCTCACAGATACGCAGTATTTT.

In its sample, this clonotype was seen many times. The V and J genes are TRBV2 and TRBJ2-5, with 11 bases fitting TRBD1. The germline V gene has CDR1 SNHLY and CDR2 FYNNEI. The CDR3 has 15 residues. Trimming removed 4 bases from V and 3 bases from J; junction bases left unmatched: 4. Written as DNA, the CDR3 is TGTGCCAGCAGTGCTCGGACAGGGGGCGAAGAGACCCAGTACTTC. Encoded protein: CASSARTGGEETQYF. The entire variable domain, with the rest obtained from reference TRBV2 and TRBJ2-5, is as follows: EPEVTQTPSHQVTQMGQEVILRCVPISNHLYFYWYRQILGQKVEFLVSFYNNEISEKSEIFDDQFSVERPDGSNFTLKIRSTKLEDSAMYFCASSARTGGEETQYFGPGTRLLVL.

This clonotype was seen repeatedly, ten times or more. The gene calls are TRBV30 and TRBJ1-1, with 10 bases matching TRBD1. Looked up from germline, CDR1 is GTSNPN and CDR2 is SVGIG (reference sequence). The trim removed 5 bases at V and 3 bases at J, leaving 6 bases unmatched. The CDR3 length is 14 residues. The CDR3 region is CAWDRGRLDTEAFF. Written as DNA, the CDR3 is TGTGCCTGGGACAGGGGGCGGCTCGACACTGAAGCTTTCTTT.

This clonotype was observed at least ten times. The chain couples TRBV12-5 to TRBJ2-5; 7 bases match TRBD2. The CDR3 contains 16 residues. In germline, CDR1 is LGHNT, CDR2 FRNRAP. J gave up 0 bases and V 2 bases, and 6 bases lay outside the gene matches. The CDR3 region is CASGLLAGANQETQYF. The CDR3 DNA reads TGTGCTAGTGGTTTGTTGGCGGGAGCCAACCAAGAGACCCAGTACTTC.

The rearrangement joins TRBV27 to TRBJ2-7, with D possibly matching TRBD1 (6 bases). V was clipped by 3 bases and J by 6 bases, with 12 bases between them. The CDR3 runs to 13 residues. The germline gives CDR1 MNHEY, CDR2 SMNVEV (reference sequence). Here the CDR3 reads CASSFRIGGEQYF. CDR3 DNA: TGTGCCAGCAGTTTTCGGATAGGGGGCGAGCAGTACTTC.

In its sample, this clonotype was seen a few times. The J gene is TRBJ2-2, the V gene TRBV11-2; D is unresolved. Germline CDR1 SGHAT, CDR2 FQNNGV. Trimming took off 4 bases at V and 8 bases at J, with 5 bases between the two ends. This CDR3 contains 11 residues. The DNA of the CDR3 is TGTGCCAGCAGCTCCGTGGGGGAGCTGTTTTTT. Translating gives CASSSVGELFF. Full variable domain (rest looked up from reference TRBV11-2 and TRBJ2-2): EAGVAQSPRYKIIEKRQSVAFWCNPISGHATLYWYQQILGQGPKLLIQFQNNGVVDDSQLPKDRFSAERLKGVDSTLKIQPAKLEDSAVYLCASSSVGELFFGEGSRLTVL.

As to this clonotype: One end of the junction does not line up with germline, which may come from a read error. V gene TRBV7-9 combines with J gene TRBJ1-1; D gene unclear. CDR1 is SEHNR, CDR2 FQNEAQ, per germline (reference sequence). The CDR3 is 14 amino acids. Written as DNA, the CDR3 is TGTGCCAGCAGCCTCGGGCCTCTTGGCACTAAAGCTTTCTTT. Translating gives CASSLGPLGTKAFF.

In its sample, this clonotype was seen many times. This sequence joins TRBV30 and TRBJ1-1; no definite D call. Trimming stripped 0 bases from V and 5 bases from J, with 10 bases between. The CDR3 sequence is 13 residues long. CDR1 is GTSNPN and CDR2 is SVGIG in the germline V gene (reference sequence). Here the CDR3 DNA reads TGTGCCTGGAGTGTACAGAGAGGGACTGAAGCTTTCTTT. Amino acids: CAWSVQRGTEAFF.

This chain joins TRBV29-1 and TRBJ2-3, with D maybe TRBD2 (6 bases). The CDR3 length is 15 residues. The germline CDR1 and CDR2 sequences are SQVTM and ANQGSEA. Between the trimmed V and J ends, which lost 4 bases and 3 bases, there was a span of 17 bases. CDR3: CSVAPGTHGTDTQYF. The CDR3 coding sequence is TGCAGCGTTGCCCCCGGGACTCACGGAACAGATACGCAGTATTTT.

The rearrangement uses TRBV20-1 and TRBJ2-1; no reliable D call. V was cut by 6 bases and J by 9 bases, with 15 bases left in between. Germline loops: CDR1 DFQATT, CDR2 SNEGSKA (reference sequence). The CDR3 contains 12 residues. CDR3 in amino acids: CSAPDRAGEQFF. The CDR3 DNA follows: TGCAGTGCCCCGGACCGGGCCGGTGAGCAGTTCTTC.

This clonotype was counted at least ten times. The chain is built from TRBV3-1 and TRBJ2-5; 8 bases fit TRBD2. CDR1 and CDR2 (germline): LGHDT, YNNKEL (reference sequence). Trimming removed 3 bases from V and 1 base from J; junction bases left unmatched: 4. The CDR3 has 15 amino acids. The CDR3 here is CASSQTSVLQETQYF. The CDR3 region has the DNA TGTGCCAGCAGCCAGACTAGCGTACTCCAAGAGACCCAGTACTTC.

This clonotype was seen more than once but under ten times. The chain couples TRBV30 to TRBJ2-4, with D perhaps matching TRBD2 (6 bases). CDR3 size: 15 residues. Trimming shortened V by 0 bases and J by 4 bases, and 13 bases separated the two germline ends. Per germline, CDR1 GTSNPN and CDR2 SVGIG (reference sequence). The CDR3 DNA reads TGTGCCTGGAGTGTATCCGGGACTGTGAAAAACATTCAGTACTTC. It is translated as CAWSVSGTVKNIQYF.

The chain recombines TRBV29-1 with TRBJ2-2; D tentatively fits TRBD1 or TRBD2 (5 bases each). The germline gives CDR1 SQVTM, CDR2 ANQGSEA. CDR3 length equals 16 residues. Trimming shortened V by 4 bases and J by 4 bases, and 19 bases separated the two germline ends. CDR3 coding DNA: TGCAGCGTTGGGTTGCGCCCCGGGACCTCCACCGGGGAGCTGTTTTTT. Translating it yields CSVGLRPGTSTGELFF.

This chain joins TRBV19 and TRBJ2-7; 9 bases align to TRBD1. CDR1 LNHDA and CDR2 SQIVND come from the germline V gene (reference sequence). V dropped 4 bases and J dropped 6; count of bases not matched to a gene: 4. The length of the CDR3 is 13 residues. CDR3 in DNA: TGTGCCAGTAGTAAACAGGGGGCTCTCGAGCAGTACTTC. It codes for CASSKQGALEQYF.

This clonotype was found a few times. This chain connects TRBV15 to TRBJ2-4; 8 bases agree with TRBD1. The CDR3 is 16 residues long. J lost 3 bases, V lost 5 bases, and 9 bases had no gene match. Per germline, CDR1 LNHNV and CDR2 YYDKDF (reference sequence). The CDR3, as DNA: TGTGCCACCAGCCCCCGGACAGGGCCTTTCAAAAACATTCAGTACTTC. This translates into CATSPRTGPFKNIQYF.

This clonotype was counted between two and nine times. J is TRBJ1-1 and V is TRBV6-1; D perhaps matches TRBD1 (6 bases). Germline CDR1 reads MNHNS; CDR2 reads SASEGT. With 6 bases removed from V and 3 bases from J, the gap between germline ends came to 8 bases. CDR3 size: 12 residues. The CDR3 here is CASRGADTEAFF. CDR3 nucleotides: TGTGCCAGCAGGGGGGCAGACACTGAAGCTTTCTTT.

This clonotype was recorded many times. The V gene is TRBV12-3 or TRBV12-4, the J gene TRBJ2-1; 10 bases fit TRBD2. This CDR3 has 15 residues. Unmatched junction bases numbered 8, after V lost 6 bases and J lost 6 bases. The chain's CDR3 is CASRVTSGTRNEQFF. DNA for the CDR3: TGTGCCAGCAGAGTAACTAGCGGGACTCGCAATGAGCAGTTCTTC.

V usage is TRBV9 and J usage is TRBJ2-3; TRBD1 aligns across 8 bases. The J segment lost 6 bases and the V segment lost 3 bases, leaving 9 bases of the junction unmatched. The CDR3 is 15 amino acids. Per germline, CDR1 SGDLS and CDR2 YYNGEE. The CDR3 sequence is CASSERTGLMDTQYF. The CDR3 nucleotides are TGTGCCAGCAGCGAAAGGACAGGGTTGATGGATACGCAGTATTTT.

At least ten counts were recorded for this clonotype. The chain uses TRBV3-1 and TRBJ2-1, with TRBD2 identical over 10 bases. Unmatched junction bases numbered 3, after V lost 3 bases and J lost 1 base. The CDR3 loop spans 16 amino acids. Germline CDR1 is LGHDT and CDR2 is YNNKEL (reference sequence). The CDR3 nucleotides are TGTGCCAGCAGCCACCTAGCGGGAGTGTCCTACAATGAGCAGTTCTTC. Protein sequence: CASSHLAGVSYNEQFF.

This clonotype was seen only a few times. V is TRBV12-3 or TRBV12-4 and J is TRBJ1-4; D call uncertain. CDR3 length: 14 amino acids. V shed 3 bases and J shed 0 bases, with 5 bases lying between them. In nucleotides, the CDR3 is TGTGCCAGCAGTTTCGGGACAACTAATGAAAAACTGTTTTTT. Translating it yields CASSFGTTNEKLFF.

A few counts support this clonotype. The rearrangement uses TRBV5-5 and TRBJ2-1, with 7 bases that match TRBD1. J lost 7 bases, V lost 3 bases, and 7 bases had no gene match. The germline CDR1 and CDR2 sequences are SGHKS and YYEKEE (reference sequence). The CDR3 spans 14 residues. The CDR3 is CASSSDRDQNEQFF. The CDR3, as DNA: TGTGCCAGCAGCTCTGACAGGGATCAGAATGAGCAGTTCTTC.

This chain uses TRBV9 with TRBJ2-2; the match to TRBD2 covers 9 bases. CDR1 and CDR2 (germline): SGDLS, YYNGEE. Trimming removed 4 bases from V and 3 bases from J; junction bases left unmatched: 7. The CDR3 covers 16 residues. CDR3 coding DNA: TGTGCCAGCAGCATTTCCGGGACTAGCTACACCGGGGAGCTGTTTTTT. It translates to CASSISGTSYTGELFF.